The 12 T cell receptor beta chains listed next were all sequenced from one sample in a study of early T cells in non-severe SARS-CoV-2 infection. TCRdb ran MiXCR on the 5' RACE reads and lists one entry per CDR3 protein. The sample shows tens of thousands of distinct CDR3 sequences, roughly 5.2% of them seen only once. Sample: whole blood. The receptors were gathered from an adult who was a healthcare worker with PCR-confirmed SARS-CoV-2 infection or an uninfected control (not recorded which).

This clonotype was recorded a few times. The CDR3 DNA is TGTGCCAGCAGTTACTCGGGACTCCCCGAAGAGACCCAGTACTTC. Translation gives CASSYSGLPEETQYF. The genes are TRBV6-5 and TRBJ2-5, with D possibly matching TRBD2 (6 bases). Germline V lookup: CDR1 MNHEY, CDR2 SVGAGI. V was trimmed by 0 bases and J by 3 bases, leaving 11 bases between them. This CDR3 is built from 15 residues.

This clonotype was seen at least ten times. The chain recombines TRBV28 with TRBJ2-7; tentatively, D is TRBD2 (6 bases). Trimming removed 6 bases at V and 2 bases at J, with 11 bases between. The CDR3 totals 13 residues. The V gene's germline CDR1 is MDHEN and CDR2 SYDVKM. In nucleotides, the CDR3 is TGTGCCAGCAGGGAGGGTCCAACCTACGAGCAGTACTTC. Residues: CASREGPTYEQYF.

This clonotype has ten or more counts. This sequence joins TRBV27 and TRBJ2-6; D is possibly TRBD2 (6 bases). The CDR3 loop spans 19 amino acids. Germline CDR1 and CDR2: MNHEY and SMNVEV (reference sequence). V was clipped by 5 bases and J by 0 bases, with 20 bases between them. The CDR3 here is CASSPNRGYPSSGANVLTF. The CDR3 coding sequence is TGTGCCAGCAGTCCTAACCGGGGGTATCCGAGCTCTGGGGCCAACGTCCTGACTTTC.

This clonotype was counted at least ten times. This chain connects TRBV24-1 to TRBJ2-2; D gene uncertain. V was pared by 5 bases and J by 7 bases, with 13 bases between. Germline assignment: CDR1 KGHDR and CDR2 SFDVKD. This CDR3 has 14 residues. The CDR3 DNA follows: TGTGCCACCAGTGCCTGGACGGAAGGCGGGGAGCTGTTTTTT. It yields the protein CATSAWTEGGELFF.

This clonotype has at least ten counts. The chain joins TRBV20-1 to TRBJ2-7, with a tentative D call TRBD1 (5 bases). Germline assignment: CDR1 DFQATT and CDR2 SNEGSKA (reference sequence). The V end was cut by 4 bases, the J end by 1 base, with 17 bases between. CDR3 length equals 15 residues. The CDR3 here is CSATPGHFGSYEQYF. The CDR3 nucleotides read TGCAGTGCTACCCCAGGACACTTCGGATCCTACGAGCAGTACTTC.

CDR3 region: CASSDRTVAKNIQYF. The CDR3 DNA is TGTGCCAGCAGCGACCGCACCGTAGCCAAAAACATTCAGTACTTC. The chain combines TRBV5-4 with TRBJ2-4; D uncertain. Germline CDR1 reads SGHNT; CDR2 reads YYREEE (reference sequence). This CDR3 comprises 15 residues. V gave up 4 bases and J gave up 0 bases, with 11 bases separating them.

This clonotype has just a few counts. The V call is TRBV20-1, the J call TRBJ2-1, with TRBD2 identical over 8 bases. J lost 0 bases, V lost 5 bases, and 9 bases had no gene match. The CDR3 is 16 residues long. Germline V gene sequence: CDR1 DFQATT, CDR2 SNEGSKA (reference sequence). The chain's CDR3 is CSAGPSGSLSYNEQFF. CDR3 sequence (DNA): TGCAGTGCTGGCCCAAGCGGGAGTCTCTCCTACAATGAGCAGTTCTTC.

In this sample, this clonotype turned up a few times. The chain links TRBV11-1 to TRBJ2-5; unclear D gene. From germline, CDR1 is SGHAT and CDR2 FQDESV (reference sequence). The CDR3 has 14 residues. Trimming left V 6 bases short and J 3 bases short, with 14 bases between. In DNA form, the CDR3 reads TGTGCCAGCAGTCGGACCCTCACCAAAGAGACCCAGTACTTC. Protein sequence: CASSRTLTKETQYF.

This clonotype has a count of ten or more. This rearrangement joins TRBV7-3 to TRBJ2-2, with 7 bases matching TRBD1. V gave up 8 bases and J gave up 3 bases; unmatched junction bases: 9. This CDR3 comprises 15 residues. CDR1 SGHTA and CDR2 FQGTGA come from the germline V gene. The CDR3 DNA reads TGTGCCAGCGGAAAGGGGGCCGGGTACACCGGGGAGCTGTTTTTT. Protein product: CASGKGAGYTGELFF.

This clonotype was recorded many times. The chain uses TRBV9 and TRBJ2-3; D tentatively reads TRBD1 or TRBD2 (5 bases each). V lost 5 bases and J lost 4, with 17 bases in between. Germline V gene sequence: CDR1 SGDLS, CDR2 YYNGEE. The CDR3 loop spans 15 amino acids. The CDR3 DNA reads as TGTGCCAGCAGTCTCGGTCTGAGGGGAGCAGATACGCAGTATTTT. Its protein is CASSLGLRGADTQYF.

The J gene is TRBJ2-3, the V gene TRBV11-2; TRBD1 agrees at 9 bases. Unmatched junction bases numbered 6, after V lost 6 bases and J lost 2 bases. Germline CDR1 SGHAT, CDR2 FQNNGV. The CDR3 loop spans 15 amino acids. In DNA, the CDR3 is TGTGCCAGCAGTCCCGGGACAGGGTTCACAGATACGCAGTATTTT. Protein: CASSPGTGFTDTQYF.

This clonotype was counted many times. This sequence joins TRBV7-8 and TRBJ1-4; TRBD1 aligns across 8 bases. The J segment lost 8 bases and the V segment lost 1 base, leaving 6 bases of the junction unmatched. Germline lookup yields CDR1 SGHVS and CDR2 FQNEAQ. This CDR3 contains 15 residues. This chain's CDR3 is CASSLGGQGEEKLFF. In DNA, the CDR3 is TGTGCCAGCAGCTTAGGAGGACAGGGTGAAGAAAAACTGTTTTTT.